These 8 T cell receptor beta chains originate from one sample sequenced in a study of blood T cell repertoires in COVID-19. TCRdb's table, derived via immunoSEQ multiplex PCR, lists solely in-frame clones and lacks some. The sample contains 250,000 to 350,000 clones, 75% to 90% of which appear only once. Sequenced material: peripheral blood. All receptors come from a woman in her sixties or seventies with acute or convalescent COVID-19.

The DNA for the CDR3 is TGTGCCAGCAGCCAAGTTGCCCCGCGCTCGAACACCGGGGAGCTGTTTTTT. Translation gives CASSQVAPRSNTGELFF. The chain recombines TRBV3-1 (or the pseudogene TRBV3-2) with TRBJ2-2; D gene ambiguous. V gave up 1 base and J gave up 0 bases, with 12 bases separating them. This CDR3 is 17 amino acids long. The germline V gene encodes CDR1 LGHDT and CDR2 YNNKEL (reference sequence).

Here the CDR3 DNA reads TGTGCCAGCAGCGTTACGGGAGCCACCTATAATTCACCCCTCCACTTT. It is translated as CASSVTGATYNSPLHF. V is TRBV9 and J is TRBJ1-6; D remains unclear. The CDR3 has 16 residues. The ends were cut back, 2 bases at V and 2 bases at J, with 11 bases in the middle. The germline V gene has CDR1 SGDLS and CDR2 YYNGEE. Combining the CDR3 with reference TRBV9 and TRBJ1-6 gives the whole variable domain DSGVTQTPKHLITATGQRVTLRCSPRSGDLSVYWYQQSLDQGLQFLIQYYNGEERAKGNILERFSAQQFPDLHSELNLSSLELGDSALYFCASSVTGATYNSPLHFGNGTRLTVT.

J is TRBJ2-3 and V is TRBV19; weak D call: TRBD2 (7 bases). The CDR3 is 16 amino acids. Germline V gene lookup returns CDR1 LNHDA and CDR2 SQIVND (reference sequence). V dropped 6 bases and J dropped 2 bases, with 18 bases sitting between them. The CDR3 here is CASRLTRGAPTDTQYF. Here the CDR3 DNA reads TGTGCCAGTAGATTAACCCGGGGGGCCCCCACAGATACGCAGTATTTT.

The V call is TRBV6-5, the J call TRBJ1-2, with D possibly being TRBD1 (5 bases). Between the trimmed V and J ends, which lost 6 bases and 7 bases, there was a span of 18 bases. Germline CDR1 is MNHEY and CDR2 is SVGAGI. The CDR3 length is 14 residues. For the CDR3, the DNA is TGTGCCAGCAGCGGTGCGGGGGTCGTAGGTGGCTACACCTTC. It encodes CASSGAGVVGGYTF.

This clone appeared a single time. The CDR3 here is CASSQTGKSGNTIYF. In DNA form, the CDR3 reads TGTGCCAGCAGCCAGACAGGGAAATCTGGAAACACCATATATTTT. V and J are TRBV7-9 and TRBJ1-3; 7 nucleotides align to TRBD1. The CDR3 totals 15 residues. The ends lost 5 bases at V and 1 base at J; junction bases unmatched: 5. Germline CDR1 SEHNR, CDR2 FQNEAQ (reference sequence).

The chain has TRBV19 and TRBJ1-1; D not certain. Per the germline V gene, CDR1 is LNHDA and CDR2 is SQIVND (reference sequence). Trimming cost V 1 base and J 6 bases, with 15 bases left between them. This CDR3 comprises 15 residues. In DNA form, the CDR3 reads TGTGCCAGTAGTATAGTTTTCTTCCTAACGGCTGAAGCTTTCTTT. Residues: CASSIVFFLTAEAFF.

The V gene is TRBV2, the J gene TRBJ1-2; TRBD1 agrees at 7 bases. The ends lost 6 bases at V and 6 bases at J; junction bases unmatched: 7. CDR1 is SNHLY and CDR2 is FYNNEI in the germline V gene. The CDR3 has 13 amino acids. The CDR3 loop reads CASSLGQPNGYTF. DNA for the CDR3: TGTGCCAGCAGCCTGGGACAGCCCAATGGCTACACCTTC.

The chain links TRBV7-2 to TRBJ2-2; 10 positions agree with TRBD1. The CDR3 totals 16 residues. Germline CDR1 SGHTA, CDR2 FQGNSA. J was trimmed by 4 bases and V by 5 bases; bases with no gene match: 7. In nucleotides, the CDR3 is TGTGCCAGCAGCCCACGGACAGGGGGGAGCACCGGGGAGCTGTTTTTT. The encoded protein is CASSPRTGGSTGELFF.